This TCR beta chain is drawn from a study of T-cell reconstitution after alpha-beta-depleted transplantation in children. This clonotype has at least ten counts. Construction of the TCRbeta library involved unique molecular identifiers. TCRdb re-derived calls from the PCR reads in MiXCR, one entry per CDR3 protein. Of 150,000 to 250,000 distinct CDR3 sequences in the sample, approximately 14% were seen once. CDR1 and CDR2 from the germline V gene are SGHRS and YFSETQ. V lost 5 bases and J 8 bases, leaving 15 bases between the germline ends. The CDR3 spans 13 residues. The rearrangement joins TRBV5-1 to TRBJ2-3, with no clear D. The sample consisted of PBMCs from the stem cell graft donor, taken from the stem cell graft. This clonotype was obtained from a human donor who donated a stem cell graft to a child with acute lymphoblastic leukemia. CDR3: CASSPSTASTQYF. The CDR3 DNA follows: TGCGCCAGCAGTCCCTCAACCGCCAGTACGCAGTATTTT.